The T cell receptor (beta chain) under discussion was sequenced for a study of CD8+ T cells in alopecia areata (dated by TCRdb to 2016 to 2018). With respect to the entire study: The study used high-throughput TCRbeta sequencing to examine T cell clonal expansion in alopecia areata, in both the C3H/HeJ mouse model and human patients. Scalp tissue and sorted CD4+ and CD8+ peripheral blood T cells from patchy and totalis/universalis alopecia areata patients and from healthy controls were covered by human TCRbeta sequencing. Clonality in the scalp was compared among normal scalp (n=4), patchy alopecia areata scalp (n=8), and alopecia totalis/universalis scalp (n=8). RNA was extracted with the PAXgene miRNA kit for fixed scalp, the miRNeasy kit for PBMCs, and the RNeasy kit for mouse skin. immunoSEQ multiplex PCR using 35 Vbeta forward primers and 13 Jbeta reverse primers was used to amplify TCRbeta CDR3 regions. Overall study outcomes, separate from this receptor: Unlike mouse skin, which is dominated by gammadelta T cells, normal human skin has resident alphabeta T cells that are also sequenced, and this complicates analysis of the scalp TCR repertoire. Shared TCR sequences between patients were less evident than in mice, which may be partly attributable to HLA diversity in the patient population. Lesional scalp, especially in alopecia totalis/universalis, showed higher clonality and more expanded CD8+ clones than normal scalp, suggesting antigenic drive.

This clone was picked up a small number of times. This clone's antigen is unknown. There are no base qualities to consult, and no much larger clone falls within one base. Libraries were built with the immunoSEQ multiplex PCR assay. For TCR sequencing, RNA was extracted from every sample and reverse transcribed into cDNA to serve as template. SuperScript III was used for first-strand cDNA synthesis, primed with a 2:1 mix of oligo-dT and random hexamers. A synthetic immune receptor repertoire was used to measure amplification bias, and any remaining bias was corrected computationally. As for the original processing: After raw reads were preprocessed to remove errors, the CDR3 was defined following IMGT conventions as running from the conserved cysteine to phenylalanine. To get clonality, Shannon entropy was normalized by log2 of the number of productive unique TCRs and the result was subtracted from 1. Whether each scalp clone was CD4 or CD8 was inferred by checking scalp TCRbeta sequences against the CD4 and CD8 repertoires from sorted blood. The clones in this table, taken by TCRdb from immuneACCESS, are in-frame only. Not every clone is retained; where verified, under half of the shortfall comes from an unresolved V gene, and the cause of the rest is unknown. V and J calls and clone size come straight from that table; D and trimming were deduced from the DNA. The sample yields some 110,000 clones; roughly 66% were counted once. The top ten clones comprise 2.5% to 3% of the sample.

PBMCs were isolated by density centrifugation and stained for CD3, CD4 and CD8, and CD4+ and CD8+ T cells were sorted on a FACSAria. Scalp biopsies and blood samples were obtained from unaffected controls. Sequences SQVTM (CDR1) and ANQGSEA (CDR2) are obtained from the germline V gene. Clipping removes 8 bases from V and 2 bases from J, with 5 as the unmatched junction base count. The CDR3 holds 12 amino acids from the cysteine to the phenylalanine. The sequence is cut down to CDR3 DNA, 36 bases in frame from base 1. This clonotype was sampled from a human donor in good health. Sequencing used CD4+ T cells sorted from blood. The chain joins TRBV29-1 to TRBJ1-2; 7 central bases correspond to TRBD1. The DNA sequence reads TGCAGCACCGACAGGGAGAACTATGGCTACACCTTC. Its product reads: CSTDRENYGYTF.